This T cell receptor (beta chain) was captured in a study of T cells expressing NK-cell markers. Study-level background: Sequenced donors, eight in total, included seven who were HCMV-seropositive and one who was seronegative. General study points: About six donors carried dominant NKG2C+ clonotypes that made up roughly 1.0-8% of their CD8+ T cells. Four donors showed these clonotypes also leading the CD3+CD56-NKG2C+ fraction.

As concerns this clonotype: The antigen is undetermined.

Each CDR3 protein gets one entry in TCRdb, which reprocessed the 5' RACE reads and gives no DNA. Its listing shows about 550,000 distinct CDR3 sequences. The CDR3 consists of 15 residues. CDR1 and CDR2 from the germline V gene are DFQATT and SNEGSKA (reference sequence). What was sequenced was blood T cells: a sorted CD56 or NKG2C T cell subset, CD4+ or CD8+ T cells, or bulk PBMC T cells (not recorded which). The chain carries TRBV20-1 and TRBJ2-3; the D call from TCRdb, TRBD1, cannot be confirmed without DNA. The clonotype originates from a man in his late teens or twenties in good health. The CDR3: CSAGDGGTSTDTQYF.